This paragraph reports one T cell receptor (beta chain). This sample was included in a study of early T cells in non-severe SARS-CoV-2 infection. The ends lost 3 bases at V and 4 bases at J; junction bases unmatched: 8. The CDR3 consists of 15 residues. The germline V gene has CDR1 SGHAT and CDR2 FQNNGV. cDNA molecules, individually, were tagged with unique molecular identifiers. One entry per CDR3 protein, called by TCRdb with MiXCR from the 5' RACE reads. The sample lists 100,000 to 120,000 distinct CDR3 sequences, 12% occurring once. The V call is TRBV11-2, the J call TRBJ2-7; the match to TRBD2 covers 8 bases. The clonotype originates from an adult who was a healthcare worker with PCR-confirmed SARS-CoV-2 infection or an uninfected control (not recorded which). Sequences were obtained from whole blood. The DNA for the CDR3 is TGTGCCAGCAGCTTCCCGGGAGGGCGAATATACGAGCAGTACTTC. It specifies CASSFPGGRIYEQYF.